This T cell receptor (beta chain) was observed in a study of cytomegalovirus exposure and HLA in healthy donors. General study results and limits: A later analysis reportedly identified an Asian-associated ancestry cluster as carrying fewer N-insertions than the approximately 670-donor mean. Equally common other TCR beta chains were less clonally expanded than HLA-associated ones, a later analysis found.

Primers for the PCR totalled 60 Vbeta and 13 Jbeta. Method: immunoSEQ multiplex PCR; TCRdb's copy keeps in-frame clones and lacks some. The table shows about 180,000 clones, with around 84% occurring only once. On this clone: No antigen is known for it.

The sequenced sample consisted of PBMCs. The TCR was taken from a boy aged 2-15 years in good health and CMV-seronegative.

The CDR3 sequence: CASSSGSAAEGDTEAFF. In nucleotides, the CDR3 is TGTGCCAGCAGTTCTGGGTCGGCAGCCGAAGGAGACACTGAAGCTTTCTTT. This chain connects TRBV28 to TRBJ1-1; D remains ambiguous. This CDR3 has 17 residues. V was clipped by 4 bases and J by 3 bases, with 21 bases between them. Germline V gene lookup returns CDR1 MDHEN and CDR2 SYDVKM.